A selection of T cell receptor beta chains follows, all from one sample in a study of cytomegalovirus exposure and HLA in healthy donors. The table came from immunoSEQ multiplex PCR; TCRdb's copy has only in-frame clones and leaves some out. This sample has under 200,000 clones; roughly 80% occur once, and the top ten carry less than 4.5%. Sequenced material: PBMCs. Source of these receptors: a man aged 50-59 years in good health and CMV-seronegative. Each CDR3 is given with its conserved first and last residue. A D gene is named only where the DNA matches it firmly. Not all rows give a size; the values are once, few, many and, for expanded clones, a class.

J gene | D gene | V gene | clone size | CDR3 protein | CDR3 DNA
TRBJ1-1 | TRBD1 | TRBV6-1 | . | CASSNNRGGEAFF | TGTGCCAGCAGTAATAACAGGGGTGGTGAAGCTTTCTTT
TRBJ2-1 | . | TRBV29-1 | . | CSVAGQSSYNEQFF | TGCAGCGTTGCAGGTCAGAGCTCCTACAATGAGCAGTTCTTC
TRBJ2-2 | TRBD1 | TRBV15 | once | CATSRDYGTGDTGELFF | TGTGCCACCAGCAGAGATTACGGGACAGGGGACACCGGGGAGCTGTTTTTT
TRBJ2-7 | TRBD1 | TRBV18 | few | CASSLSVGQGGHEQYF | TGTGCCAGCTCACTCTCAGTGGGACAGGGAGGCCACGAGCAGTACTTC
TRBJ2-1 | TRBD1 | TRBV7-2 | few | CASSIRGQNYNEQFF | TGTGCCAGCAGTATTCGGGGACAGAACTACAATGAGCAGTTCTTC
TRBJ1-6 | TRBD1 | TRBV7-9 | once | CASSFRDRGPSPLHF | TGTGCCAGCAGCTTCCGGGACAGGGGGCCTTCACCCCTCCACTTT
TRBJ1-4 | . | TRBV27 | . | CASSLSGRPNEKLFF | TGTGCCAGCAGTTTGTCGGGTAGGCCTAATGAAAAACTGTTTTTT
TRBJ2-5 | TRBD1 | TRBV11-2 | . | CASSLGQGAETQYF | TGTGCCAGCAGCTTGGGACAGGGGGCTGAGACCCAGTACTTC
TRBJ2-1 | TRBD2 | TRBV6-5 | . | CASRLADEQFF | TGTGCCAGCAGGCTAGCGGACGAGCAGTTCTTC
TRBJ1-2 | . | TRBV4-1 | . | CASSFGRERGF | TGCGCCAGCAGCTTCGGACGGGAACGGGGCTTC
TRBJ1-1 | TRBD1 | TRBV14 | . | CASSPRDRLNTEAFF | TGTGCCAGCAGCCCTAGGGACAGACTGAACACTGAAGCTTTCTTT
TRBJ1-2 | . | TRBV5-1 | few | CASSLATPGSGYTF | TGCGCCAGCAGCTTGGCAACGCCCGGGTCTGGCTACACCTTC
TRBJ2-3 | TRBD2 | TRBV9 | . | CASSVVSGGPRDTQYF | TGTGCCAGCAGCGTAGTTAGCGGGGGGCCTCGGGATACGCAGTATTTT
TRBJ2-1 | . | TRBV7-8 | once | CASSLVGYEQFF | TGTGCCAGCAGCTTAGTCGGGTATGAGCAGTTCTTC
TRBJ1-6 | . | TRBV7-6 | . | CASSLLYDSPLHF | TGTGCCAGCAGCTTACTATACGATTCACCCCTCCACTTT
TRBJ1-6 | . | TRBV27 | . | CASRPRREYNSPLHF | TGTGCCAGCCGTCCCCGACGGGAGTATAATTCACCCCTCCACTTT
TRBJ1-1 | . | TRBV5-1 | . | CASSGIGVYTEAFF | TGCGCCAGCTCGGGAATCGGGGTGTACACTGAAGCTTTCTTT
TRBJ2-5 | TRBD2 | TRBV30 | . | CAWTSPGLVLQTQYF | TGTGCCTGGACCTCGCCGGGACTAGTATTGCAGACCCAGTACTTC
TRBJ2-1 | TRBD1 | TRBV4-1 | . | CASSHGRQDRGRNEQFF | TGCGCCAGCAGCCATGGAAGGCAGGACAGGGGGCGAAATGAGCAGTTCTTC
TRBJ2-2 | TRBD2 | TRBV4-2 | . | CASSPLGASGGGNTGELFF | TGTGCCAGCAGCCCCCTTGGGGCTAGCGGGGGGGGTAACACCGGGGAGCTGTTTTTT
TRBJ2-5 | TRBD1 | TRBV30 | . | CASHTRQGRETQYF | TGTGCCTCACACACCAGACAGGGACGAGAGACCCAGTACTTC
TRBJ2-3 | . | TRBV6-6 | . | CASSYGGALTDTQYF | TGTGCCAGCAGTTACGGAGGGGCCCTCACAGATACGCAGTATTTT